These 20 T cell receptor beta chains came from one sample sequenced in a study of siplizumab effects on memory and regulatory T cells. TCRdb's table, derived via immunoSEQ multiplex PCR, lists solely in-frame clones and lacks some. This table holds 56,000 or so clones, less than 98% found once. The sequenced material came from naive CD8+ T cells sorted from blood. The receptors come from a human donor in good health.

The CDR3 DNA sequence: TGTGCCGACCTCGTGGGGCCAGATGGCTACACCTTC. Its translation: CADLVGPDGYTF. V gene TRBV2 combines with J gene TRBJ1-2; maybe TRBD1 (5 bases). Germline V gene lookup returns CDR1 SNHLY and CDR2 FYNNEI. The length of the CDR3 is 12 residues. Trimming took 11 bases from V and 6 from J, leaving 16 bases between them. Combining the CDR3 with reference TRBV2 and TRBJ1-2 gives the whole variable domain EPEVTQTPSHQVTQMGQEVILRCVPISNHLYFYWYRQILGQKVEFLVSFYNNEISEKSEIFDDQFSVERPDGSNFTLKIRSTKLEDSAMYFCADLVGPDGYTFGSGTRLTVV.

This clone appeared a few times. Other nucleotide sequences from this sample produce the same CDR3. V and J are TRBV9 and TRBJ2-1; D unresolved. This CDR3 region has 12 residues. V lost 0 bases and J lost 5, with 3 bases in between. CDR1 and CDR2 from the germline V gene are SGDLS and YYNGEE. The CDR3 spells CASSVGDNEQFF. In nucleotides, the CDR3 is TGTGCCAGCAGCGTAGGGGACAATGAGCAGTTCTTC.

This CDR3 reads CASTSGGGQPQHF. The CDR3 coding sequence is TGTGCCAGCACTTCAGGGGGAGGTCAGCCCCAGCATTTT. V and J are TRBV6-6 and TRBJ1-5; TRBD1 aligns across 7 bases. There are 13 residues in the CDR3. Germline values: CDR1 MNHNY, CDR2 SVGAGI (reference sequence). Trimming took 7 bases from V and 6 from J; bases not matched to a gene: 6.

The chain uses TRBV29-1 and TRBJ2-1; D may correspond to TRBD1 or TRBD2 (6 bases each). The V and J ends lost 3 bases and 13 bases respectively, with 13 bases between them. CDR3 size: 11 residues. The germline gives CDR1 SQVTM, CDR2 ANQGSEA. In DNA form, the CDR3 reads TGCAGCGTTGATCAGGGGACTGGACAGTTCTTC. Residues: CSVDQGTGQFF.

The rearrangement links TRBV5-6 to TRBJ1-1, with 8 nucleotides matching TRBD1. Germline CDR1 SGHDT, CDR2 YYEEEE. J gave up 1 base and V 3 bases, and 8 bases lay outside the gene matches. The CDR3 loop spans 16 amino acids. The CDR3 DNA reads as TGTGCCAGCAGCTGGGGCAGGGGGCTTGAGAACACTGAAGCTTTCTTT. Translation gives CASSWGRGLENTEAFF.

The gene calls are TRBV13 and TRBJ2-2, with D uncertain. The CDR3 is 14 amino acids. Germline V gene lookup returns CDR1 PRHDT and CDR2 FYEKMQ (reference sequence). Trimming shortened V by 2 bases and J by 5 bases, and 9 bases separated the two germline ends. DNA of the CDR3: TGTGCCAGCAGCTTACCGAGCGCTACCGGGGAGCTGTTTTTT. Residues: CASSLPSATGELFF. The complete variable domain, with remaining parts taken from reference TRBV13 and TRBJ2-2, reads AAGVIQSPRHLIKEKRETATLKCYPIPRHDTVYWYQQGPGQDPQFLISFYEKMQSDKGSIPDRFSAQQFSDYHSELNMSSLELGDSALYFCASSLPSATGELFFGEGSRLTVL.

V and J are TRBV4-1 and TRBJ2-2; D uncertain. The CDR3 has 13 residues. V was pared by 4 bases and J by 6 bases, with 9 bases between. Germline CDR1 is MGHRA and CDR2 is YSYEKL. The CDR3 DNA sequence: TGCGCCAGCAGCCGGCACTCTTCCGGGGAGCTGTTTTTT. It codes for CASSRHSSGELFF.

J is TRBJ2-3 and V is TRBV12-5, with D perhaps TRBD1 (6 bases). The V gene lost 2 bases and the J gene lost 7 bases, with 16 bases spanning the gap. Per the germline V gene, CDR1 is LGHNT and CDR2 is FRNRAP. CDR3 length: 15 residues. The CDR3 reads CASGLSLGQNNTQYF. The CDR3 nucleotides read TGTGCTAGTGGTTTGTCATTAGGACAGAACAATACGCAGTATTTT.

J is TRBJ2-1 and V is TRBV5-5, with 8 bases identical to TRBD2. This CDR3 spans 15 amino acids. The trim removed 0 bases at V and 9 bases at J, leaving 8 bases unmatched. Germline CDR1 reads SGHKS; CDR2 reads YYEKEE (reference sequence). CDR3 nucleotides: TGTGCCAGCAGCTTGGCCTTAGGGCGGGAGGTTGAGCAGTTCTTC. Its translation: CASSLALGREVEQFF.

V is TRBV7-6 and J is TRBJ2-1; D is unresolved. Trimming cost V 2 bases and J 4 bases, with 12 bases left between them. The CDR3 is 15 residues long. Looked up from germline, CDR1 is SGHVS and CDR2 is FNYEAQ. DNA for the CDR3: TGTGCCAGCAGCTTAACCGTCAGGACGTACAATGAGCAGTTCTTC. It codes for CASSLTVRTYNEQFF.

The chain couples TRBV19 to TRBJ2-1; TRBD2 agrees at 10 bases. The CDR3 consists of 15 residues. Germline V gene data show CDR1 as LNHDA and CDR2 as SQIVND (reference sequence). J was trimmed by 4 bases and V by 7 bases; bases with no gene match: 7. The CDR3 DNA reads as TGTGCCAGTACCCTGCTAGCGGGAGCGTACAATGAGCAGTTCTTC. It specifies CASTLLAGAYNEQFF.

CDR3 region: CAARNAGGEQFF. The CDR3 DNA sequence: TGTGCCGCCCGAAATGCGGGAGGCGAGCAGTTCTTC. The chain carries TRBV30 and TRBJ2-1; TRBD2 aligns across 8 bases. V dropped 8 bases and J dropped 10; count of bases not matched to a gene: 10. Germline CDR1 GTSNPN, CDR2 SVGIG (reference sequence). This CDR3 region has 12 residues.

J is TRBJ2-3 and V is TRBV27; D is perhaps TRBD1 or TRBD2 (5 bases each). V lost 1 base and J 0 bases, leaving 14 bases between the germline ends. This CDR3 contains 17 residues. The germline V gene encodes CDR1 MNHEY and CDR2 SMNVEV (reference sequence). The CDR3 sequence is CASSLWDRDGSTDTQYF. The CDR3 DNA follows: TGTGCCAGCAGTTTATGGGACCGAGACGGGAGCACAGATACGCAGTATTTT.

This CDR3 reads CAWSVFTDTQYF. CDR3 nucleotide sequence: TGTGCCTGGAGTGTATTCACAGATACGCAGTATTTT. The J gene is TRBJ2-3, the V gene TRBV30; D is unresolved. The germline CDR1 and CDR2 sequences are GTSNPN and SVGIG (reference sequence). The CDR3 is 12 amino acids. V shed 0 bases and J shed 2 bases, with 3 bases lying between them.

V usage is TRBV27 and J usage is TRBJ2-1; D call uncertain. The CDR3 runs to 15 residues. Trimming stripped 2 bases from V and 2 bases from J, with 10 bases between. The germline V gene has CDR1 MNHEY and CDR2 SMNVEV (reference sequence). The chain's CDR3 is CASSLTLGPYNEQFF. CDR3 sequence (DNA): TGTGCCAGCAGTTTAACCCTAGGCCCCTACAATGAGCAGTTCTTC.

The CDR3 bases are TGTGCCAGCAGCTTGGCTAGCGGGGTCACAGATACGCAGTATTTT. This gives the protein CASSLASGVTDTQYF. The chain is built from TRBV7-9 and TRBJ2-3, with 9 bases matching TRBD2. The V and J ends lost 3 bases and 2 bases, in that order; junction bases with no gene match: 3. The germline CDR1 and CDR2 sequences are SEHNR and FQNEAQ (reference sequence). The CDR3 totals 15 residues.

The chain combines TRBV5-1 with TRBJ2-7; 12 bases fit TRBD2. The germline V gene encodes CDR1 SGHRS and CDR2 YFSETQ. The CDR3 is made up of 16 amino acids. J was trimmed by 3 bases and V by 0 bases; bases with no gene match: 4. CDR3 DNA: TGCGCCAGCAGCTTGGAAGCTAGCGGGAGGGTCTACGAGCAGTACTTC. Its translation: CASSLEASGRVYEQYF.

Only one count was recorded for this clone. The chain uses TRBV18 and TRBJ2-3; a weak D match, TRBD1 (6 bases). Germline values: CDR1 KGHSH, CDR2 LQKENI. Trimming stripped 2 bases from V and 4 bases from J, with 10 bases between. The CDR3 spans 14 residues. CDR3 amino acids: CASSPSRTADTQYF. The CDR3 bases are TGTGCCAGCTCACCATCTCGGACAGCAGATACGCAGTATTTT.

The chain has TRBV7-8 and TRBJ2-1, with TRBD1 identical over 10 bases. The CDR3 sequence is 15 residues long. The ends lost 4 bases at V and 6 bases at J; junction bases unmatched: 6. CDR1 is SGHVS and CDR2 is FQNEAQ in the germline V gene. CDR3: CASSYRDRGSNEQFF. The CDR3 DNA reads as TGTGCCAGCAGCTACCGGGACAGGGGTAGCAATGAGCAGTTCTTC.

The chain employs TRBV5-1 and TRBJ2-1; D is undetermined. Trimming cost V 1 base and J 3 bases, with 5 bases left between them. This CDR3 is 13 amino acids long. Germline assignment: CDR1 SGHRS and CDR2 YFSETQ. The CDR3 DNA reads as TGCGCCAGCAGCTTGTCTGACTACAATGAGCAGTTCTTC. Protein sequence: CASSLSDYNEQFF.